This TCR beta chain was profiled in a study of post-analysis software for immune sequencing data. Findings of the study overall: Controls showed significantly higher normalized Chao1 diversity than did multiple sclerosis patients.

Unique-molecular-identifier-tagged TCR beta cDNA libraries were used. Once roughly 1 to 11 million T cells were used, about 510,000 cDNA molecules resulted. TCRdb itself ran the PCR reads through MiXCR, one entry per CDR3 protein. The table shows approximately 660,000 distinct CDR3 sequences, with more than 50% occurring only once. Points on this clonotype: The antigen remains undetermined.

What was sequenced was blood. The TCR originated in a girl aged 2 to 9 with multiple sclerosis.

CDR3 sequence: CASSLNAMQTQYF. DNA for the CDR3: TGCGCCAGCAGCTTGAACGCTATGCAAACGCAGTATTTT. V gene TRBV5-1 combines with J gene TRBJ2-3, with no clear D. The V gene lost 1 base and the J gene lost 9 bases, with 12 bases spanning the gap. The CDR3 runs to 13 residues. Germline CDR1 and CDR2: SGHRS and YFSETQ. The full variable domain, completed using reference TRBV5-1 and TRBJ2-3, is KAGVTQTPRYLIKTRGQQVTLSCSPISGHRSVSWYQQTPGQGLQFLFEYFSETQRNKGNFPGRFSGRQFSNSRSEMNVSTLELGDSALYLCASSLNAMQTQYFGPGTRLTVL.